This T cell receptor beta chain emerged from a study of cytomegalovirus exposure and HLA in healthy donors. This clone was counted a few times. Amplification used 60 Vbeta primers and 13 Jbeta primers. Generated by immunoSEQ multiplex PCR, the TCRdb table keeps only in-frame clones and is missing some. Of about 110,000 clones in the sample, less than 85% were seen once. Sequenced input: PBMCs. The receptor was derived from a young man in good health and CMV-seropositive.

The CDR3 DNA reads as TGTGCCAGCAGTTACTCGACAGCTACCGGGGAGCTGTTTTTT. Translation gives CASSYSTATGELFF. The rearrangement links TRBV6-5 to TRBJ2-2; tentative D call: TRBD1 (5 bases). Germline-derived CDR1 and CDR2 are MNHEY and SVGAGI. The CDR3 is made up of 14 amino acids. Trimming stripped 0 bases from V and 5 bases from J, with 7 bases between.